This TCR beta chain was identified in a study of T cells in Graves' hyperthyroidism and ophthalmopathy. General study results and limits: Most thyroid-expanded clonotypes above 0.001 were also found in blood.

Trimming cost V 5 bases and J 1 base, with 19 bases left between them. Germline V gene sequence: CDR1 MNHNS, CDR2 SASEGT. This CDR3 has 17 amino acids. Regarding this clonotype: Its antigen remains unidentified.

Amplified TCR beta CDR3 regions derived from RNA transcripts. TCR CDR3 underwent first-round RT-PCR with the HTBI primer set. From the multiplex PCR reads, TCRdb called clonotypes with MiXCR, one entry per CDR3 protein. The sample has 600,000 or so distinct CDR3 sequences, roughly 16% seen once. The sequenced material came from blood. This chain links TRBV6-1 with TRBJ2-3; D is possibly TRBD1 (6 bases). The receptor comes from a woman in her 30s with Graves' hyperthyroidism. Written as DNA, the CDR3 is TGTGCCAGCAGTCTCACCCGGACAGAGGGGCGCACAGATACGCAGTATTTT. Its translation is CASSLTRTEGRTDTQYF.